This T cell receptor beta chain comes out of a study of response to subunit inactivated influenza vaccine. Findings and limits, study-wide: Researchers suggested that each seasonal influenza vaccination recruits few new T cells.

In the case of this clonotype: Its antigen is not known.

TCRdb reprocessed the RT-PCR reads via MiXCR and lists one record per CDR3 protein. This sample has approximately 230,000 distinct CDR3 sequences; less than 15% occur once, and the top ten carry 7.8%. Germline V gives CDR1 SQVTM, CDR2 ANQGSEA. V shed 5 bases and J shed 0 bases, with 13 bases lying between them. The CDR3 has 14 amino acids. The material was non-naive T cells sorted from PBMCs, obtained approximately 15 days before vaccination. The receptor comes from a man aged 50 to 60 who received an inactivated influenza vaccine. V and J are TRBV29-1 and TRBJ1-2, with D unresolved. The CDR3 sequence is CSVSLGSPNYGYTF. CDR3 nucleotide sequence: TGCAGCGTTTCGCTAGGGTCGCCTAACTATGGCTACACCTTC. Supplemented by reference TRBV29-1 and TRBJ1-2, the full variable domain reads SAVISQKPSRDICQRGTSLTIQCQVDSQVTMMFWYRQQPGQSLTLIATANQGSEATYESGFVIDKFPISRPNLTFSTLTVSNMSPEDSSIYLCSVSLGSPNYGYTFGSGTRLTVV.